Following are 21 T cell receptor beta chains from one sample sequenced in a study of T cells after yellow fever vaccination. TCRdb processed the 5' RACE reads anew with MiXCR; each CDR3 protein has one entry. This sample has a few hundred thousand distinct CDR3 sequences, with 11% found just once. The sample consisted of PBMCs, taken on the day of the first yellow fever vaccination. The receptors shown here come from a man between 18 and 35 years old who received the YFV17D yellow fever vaccine.

The chain joins TRBV7-2 to TRBJ2-5, with D unclear. The V gene's germline CDR1 is SGHTA and CDR2 FQGNSA. The CDR3 has 13 residues. With 0 bases removed from V and 8 bases from J, the gap between germline ends came to 10 bases. Here the CDR3 DNA reads TGTGCCAGCAGCTTAGCAAACGTTCGTACCCAGTACTTC. This gives the protein CASSLANVRTQYF.

In its sample, this clonotype was seen a few times. This chain connects TRBV3-1 to TRBJ2-3; no clear D gene. Trimming removed 0 bases from V and 6 bases from J, with 10 bases in between. The CDR3 extends over 14 amino acids. Germline CDR1 LGHDT, CDR2 YNNKEL (reference sequence). CDR3 nucleotides: TGTGCCAGCAGCCAAGATGCATCAACGGATACGCAGTATTTT. This codes for CASSQDASTDTQYF.

CDR3 region: CASSGQGQQPQHF. The CDR3 bases are TGTGCCAGCAGCGGCCAGGGCCAGCAGCCCCAGCATTTT. J is TRBJ1-5 and V is TRBV7-6, with D perhaps TRBD1 (5 bases). V lost 5 bases and J 7 bases, leaving 12 bases between the germline ends. CDR1 and CDR2 from the germline V gene are SGHVS and FNYEAQ. The CDR3 sequence is 13 residues long.

This clonotype has more than one count but fewer than ten. V usage is TRBV7-2 and J usage is TRBJ1-5, with 9 bases matching TRBD1. The CDR3 has 16 residues. V shed 1 base, J shed 5 bases, and the junction held 6 bases outside the gene matches. Per the germline V gene, CDR1 is SGHTA and CDR2 is FQGNSA. CDR3 nucleotide sequence: TGTGCCAGCAGCTTAGAGAGGACAGGGGCTCATCAGCCCCAGCATTTT. This sequence encodes CASSLERTGAHQPQHF.

This clonotype was detected many times. This chain connects TRBV6-4 to TRBJ2-3; D might be TRBD2 (5 bases). Trimming cost V 2 bases and J 2 bases, with 14 bases left between them. CDR1 is MRHNA, CDR2 SNTAGT, per germline. This CDR3 spans 16 amino acids. CDR3 bases: TGTGCCAGCAGTGACACGTCGGGGAGCGCCACAGATACGCAGTATTTT. This codes for CASSDTSGSATDTQYF.

V usage is TRBV24-1 and J usage is TRBJ2-5; D is perhaps TRBD1 or TRBD2 (5 bases each). The CDR3 totals 15 residues. Germline CDR1 KGHDR, CDR2 SFDVKD. Trimming removed 3 bases from V and 1 base from J, with 11 bases in between. The CDR3 here is CATSDITGPQETQYF. CDR3 bases: TGTGCCACCAGTGATATAACGGGGCCCCAAGAGACCCAGTACTTC.

The chain employs TRBV19 and TRBJ2-5, with a weak D call TRBD1 (6 bases). This CDR3 has 14 residues. CDR1 LNHDA and CDR2 SQIVND come from the germline V gene (reference sequence). V lost 5 bases and J 3 bases, leaving 13 bases between the germline ends. CDR3 region: CASSPTGKKETQYF. DNA for the CDR3: TGTGCCAGTAGTCCAACAGGGAAGAAAGAGACCCAGTACTTC.

The chain couples TRBV4-1 to TRBJ2-7; D gene unclear. The CDR3 extends over 15 amino acids. Germline V gene sequence: CDR1 MGHRA, CDR2 YSYEKL. Trimming pared 3 bases from V and 3 bases from J, leaving 15 bases between. CDR3 nucleotides: TGCGCCAGCAGCCAGGATCCCGGTCAGTTCTACGAGCAGTACGTC. It codes for CASSQDPGQFYEQYV.

This clonotype came up a few times. CDR3 region: CAISGTKETQYF. Here the CDR3 DNA reads TGTGCCATCAGTGGGACGAAAGAGACCCAGTACTTC. The chain uses TRBV10-3 and TRBJ2-5; D ambiguous. The CDR3 length is 12 residues. CDR1 is ENHRY, CDR2 SYGVKD, per germline. V lost 4 bases and J 3 bases, leaving 6 bases between the germline ends.

This clonotype was recorded at least ten times. The chain has TRBV7-2 and TRBJ1-5; D is unresolved. Germline V gene sequence: CDR1 SGHTA, CDR2 FQGNSA. Trimming left V 1 base short and J 7 bases short, with 11 bases between. This CDR3 is built from 14 residues. Written as DNA, the CDR3 is TGTGCCAGCAGCTTAGGGGCAGGCCAACAGCCCCAGCATTTT. Its protein product is CASSLGAGQQPQHF.

This rearrangement joins TRBV6-2 or TRBV6-3 to TRBJ2-6, with D perhaps TRBD1 or TRBD2 (6 bases each). The ends were cut back, 4 bases at V and 0 bases at J, with 10 bases in the middle. The CDR3 totals 16 residues. Looked up from germline, CDR1 is MNHEY and CDR2 is SVGEGT. For the CDR3, the DNA is TGTGCCAGCAGTTTACAGGGAGGCTCTGGGGCCAACGTCCTGACTTTC. This codes for CASSLQGGSGANVLTF.

The sample holds a few counts of this clonotype. V and J are TRBV6-4 and TRBJ1-1; D not resolved. CDR3 size: 14 residues. Trimming took 5 bases from V and 6 from J, leaving 16 bases between them. CDR1 MRHNA and CDR2 SNTAGT come from the germline V gene. In nucleotides, the CDR3 is TGTGCCAGCAGTCCGGATTGGGGATTGTCTGAAGCTTTCTTT. It encodes CASSPDWGLSEAFF.

This clonotype was counted a few times. The V call is TRBV4-1, the J call TRBJ2-7; 7 bases fit TRBD2. The CDR3 extends over 15 amino acids. Unmatched junction bases numbered 4, after V lost 1 base and J lost 1 base. Looked up from germline, CDR1 is MGHRA and CDR2 is YSYEKL. CDR3 nucleotides: TGCGCCAGCAGCCAAGCCCCTAGCGGATCCTACGAGCAGTACGTC. Its protein is CASSQAPSGSYEQYV.

V and J are TRBV12-3 or TRBV12-4 and TRBJ2-7, with D unclear. The CDR3 has 14 residues. V lost 2 bases and J lost 2, with 10 bases in between. The CDR3 loop reads CASSLRAGTYEQYF. CDR3 in DNA: TGTGCCAGCAGTTTAAGGGCCGGAACCTACGAGCAGTACTTC.

Points on this clonotype: A junction boundary mismatches the germline segment, possibly from a read error. The rearrangement joins TRBV7-7 to TRBJ2-5; D unresolved. Per the germline V gene, CDR1 is SSHAT and CDR2 is FNYEAQ (reference sequence). The CDR3 spans 15 residues. DNA of the CDR3: TGTGCTAGCAGCCGGACCTTAGAGCCTAAAGAGACCCAGTACTTC. Its protein is CASSRTLEPKETQYF.

V gene TRBV12-3 or TRBV12-4 combines with J gene TRBJ2-5; D remains ambiguous. This CDR3 is built from 13 residues. V gave up 5 bases and J gave up 5 bases, with 12 bases separating them. The CDR3, as DNA: TGTGCCAGCAGTCAAAACAACGGCGAGACCCAGTACTTC. This translates into CASSQNNGETQYF.

The V and J genes are TRBV11-2 and TRBJ2-3; 7 bases align to TRBD2. Per germline, CDR1 SGHAT and CDR2 FQNNGV. The CDR3 is 16 residues long. V lost 1 base to trimming and J lost 2 bases; unmatched junction nucleotides: 6. Written as DNA, the CDR3 is TGTGCCAGCAGCTTAGGGACTAGGCTACCCACAGATACGCAGTATTTT. This codes for CASSLGTRLPTDTQYF.

This clonotype showed up just a few times. This chain links TRBV7-9 with TRBJ1-4; D ambiguous. V lost 6 bases to trimming and J lost 5 bases, with 13 bases between them. Per the germline V gene, CDR1 is SEHNR and CDR2 is FQNEAQ (reference sequence). CDR3 length equals 14 residues. In DNA, the CDR3 is TGTGCCAGCAGTCCCCCCAGAGGGAATGAAAAACTGTTTTTT. Amino acid sequence: CASSPPRGNEKLFF.

The V call is TRBV6-2 or TRBV6-3, the J call TRBJ2-7; 13 nucleotides line up with TRBD2. Trimming at V came to 4 bases and at J to 6 bases, leaving 6 bases not matched to a gene. Germline V gene lookup returns CDR1 MNHEY and CDR2 SVGEGT. CDR3 size: 15 residues. The CDR3 DNA follows: TGTGCCAGCAGTTTTCGACTAGCGGGGGGTCGCGAGCAGTACTTC. Translating it yields CASSFRLAGGREQYF.

The chain recombines TRBV28 with TRBJ2-1; 7 nucleotides agree with TRBD2. Germline CDR1 and CDR2: MDHEN and SYDVKM. The CDR3 is made up of 15 amino acids. The V gene end was trimmed by 2 bases and the J gene end by 3 bases; junction bases not matched to a gene: 4. The CDR3 DNA follows: TGTGCCAGCAGTTTAGCCGGGACTAACTACAATGAGCAGTTCTTC. Residues: CASSLAGTNYNEQFF.

This chain uses TRBV7-9 with TRBJ2-1; 9 positions match TRBD1. The CDR3 extends over 15 amino acids. Trimming at V came to 0 bases and at J to 9 bases, leaving 6 bases not matched to a gene. CDR1 is SEHNR, CDR2 FQNEAQ, per germline (reference sequence). This CDR3 is CASSLAGTGTSEQFF. The DNA of the CDR3 is TGTGCCAGCAGCTTAGCCGGGACAGGGACCAGTGAGCAGTTCTTC.